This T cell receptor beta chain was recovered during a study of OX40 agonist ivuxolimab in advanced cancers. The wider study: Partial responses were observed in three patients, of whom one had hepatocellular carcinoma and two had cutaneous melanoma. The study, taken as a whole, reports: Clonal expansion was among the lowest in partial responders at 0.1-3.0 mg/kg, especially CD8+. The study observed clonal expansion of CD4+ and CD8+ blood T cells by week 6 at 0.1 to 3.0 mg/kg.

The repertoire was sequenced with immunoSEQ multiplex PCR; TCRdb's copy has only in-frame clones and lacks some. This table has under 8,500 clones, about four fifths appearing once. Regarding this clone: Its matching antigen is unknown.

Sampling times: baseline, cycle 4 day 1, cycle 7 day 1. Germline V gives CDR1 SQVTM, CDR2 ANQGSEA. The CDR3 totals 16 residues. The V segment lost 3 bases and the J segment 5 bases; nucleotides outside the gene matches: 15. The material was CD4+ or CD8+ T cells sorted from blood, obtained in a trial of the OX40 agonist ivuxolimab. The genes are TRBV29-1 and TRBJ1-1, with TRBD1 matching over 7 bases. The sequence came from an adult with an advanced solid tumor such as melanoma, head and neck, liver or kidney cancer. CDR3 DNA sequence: TGCAGCGTTGACCAAACTCAGATCAGGGGGGATACTGAAGCTTTCTTT. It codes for CSVDQTQIRGDTEAFF.